In this sample, the clone carrying this T cell receptor beta chain turned up many times. Its antigen is still unknown. Germline CDR1 is SEHNR and CDR2 is FQNEAQ (reference sequence). Between the trimmed V and J ends, which lost 4 bases and 3 bases, there was a span of 13 bases. The CDR3 has 16 residues. Sample time point: patch test 1, 2 weeks after DPC sensitization. Regarding treatment: therapeutic diphenylcyclopropenone sensitization with weekly scalp DPC. The data are from a study of human T cells and chemical hapten exposure. Turning to the study itself: Throughout a study of approximately 24 weeks, patients underwent weekly scalp administration of diphenylcyclopropenone doses. General study points: There were significantly more large CDR3 similarity clusters among expanded TCRs than among controls.

Library construction involved attaching unique molecular identifiers to individual cDNA molecules, which allowed quantitative, reproducible TCR counting. Original data processing: Around 91,000 TCRs per sample was the median, with a range of roughly 23,224 to 750,000. TCRdb used MiXCR to reprocess the RACE reads, holding one entry per CDR3 protein. The V and J calls were not made by the authors but by TCRdb's processing. The repertoire holds tens of thousands of distinct CDR3 sequences, with about 9.3% as singletons. The specimen was whole blood, collected in connection with sensitization to the hapten diphenylcyclopropenone (DPC). The receptor comes from a woman between 40 and 50 years old with alopecia areata. Some clones in this sample may be carry-over from other donors' samples. The genes are TRBV7-9 and TRBJ1-6; perhaps TRBD1 as D (5 bases). CDR3 residues: CASSSGAGFYNSPLHF. Written as DNA, the CDR3 is TGTGCCAGCAGCTCCGGAGCAGGGTTCTATAATTCACCCCTCCACTTT.